This T cell receptor (beta chain) emerged from a study of vaccination and CD4 T cells after COVID-19. Study-level points and caveats: Early timepoints after natural infection were not analyzed in these convalescent patients. Rising from 21 to 38, the median of SARS-CoV-2-reactive clonotypes did not change significantly.

The CDR3 runs 15 residues. Per germline, CDR1 SEHNR and CDR2 FQNEAQ (reference sequence). The ends lost 4 bases at V and 4 bases at J; junction bases unmatched: 10. Turning to this clonotype: Its antigen is unidentified.

This sample's treatment: roughly 11-day PBMC culture with coronavirus spike peptide pools or control peptides (ViraFEST assay). The Oncomine TCR Beta short-read assay was applied to DNA of cultured CD4+ T cells. The source of extracted genomic DNA was cultured CD4+ T cells. TCRdb used MiXCR to reprocess the PCR reads, holding one entry per CDR3 protein. This table has over 11,000 distinct CDR3 sequences, over 45% appearing once. The sample was CD4+ T cells from blood, cultured in vitro. The chain uses TRBV7-9 and TRBJ2-7; 7 positions agree with TRBD2. This TCR was sampled from a human donor who had recovered from COVID-19. The chain's CDR3 is CASSSPSGGEYEQYF. CDR3 coding DNA: TGTGCCAGCAGCTCTCCCTCGGGGGGAGAGTACGAGCAGTACTTC. Full variable domain (remainder filled in from reference TRBV7-9 and TRBJ2-7): DTGVSQNPRHKITKRGQNVTFRCDPISEHNRLYWYRQTLGQGPEFLTYFQNEAQLEKSRLLSDRFSAERPKGSFSTLEIQRTEQGDSAMYLCASSSPSGGEYEQYFGPGTRLTVT.